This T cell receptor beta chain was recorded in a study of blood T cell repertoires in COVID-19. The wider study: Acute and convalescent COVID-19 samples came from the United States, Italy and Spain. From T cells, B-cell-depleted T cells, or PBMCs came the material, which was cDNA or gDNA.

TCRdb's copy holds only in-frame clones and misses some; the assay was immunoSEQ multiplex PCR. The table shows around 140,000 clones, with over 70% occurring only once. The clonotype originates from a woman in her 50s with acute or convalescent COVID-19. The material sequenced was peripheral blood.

CDR3 in amino acids: CASSQREGPGYTF. The DNA for the CDR3 is TGTGCCAGCTCACAGAGGGAGGGCCCTGGCTACACCTTC. The rearrangement uses TRBV18 and TRBJ1-2; D gene uncertain. Germline assignment: CDR1 KGHSH and CDR2 LQKENI. V dropped 4 bases and J dropped 7 bases, with 13 bases sitting between them. This CDR3 has 13 residues.